A selection of T cell receptor beta chains follows, all from one sample in a study of Ad26.COV2.S vaccination and SARS-CoV-2 variants. Only in-frame clones appear in the TCRdb table, and some are missing; sequencing was by immunoSEQ multiplex PCR. Of more than 300,000 clones in the sample, 86% were seen once. Sequenced here: peripheral blood, sampled in a trial of Ad26.COV2.S vaccine versus placebo. The receptors were gathered from a person aged 18 to 65 who received the Ad26.COV2.S COVID-19 vaccine or a placebo. The CDR3 runs from the conserved cysteine through the conserved F or W. The D gene is left open where the match is weak. Not every row has a clone size; where given, it reads once, few, many or a size class.

V	D	size	J	length	CDR3	DNA
TRBV2	-	once	TRBJ1-1	16	CASSANRGSSGEEAFF	TGTGCCAGCAGTGCAAACCGCGGGTCCTCAGGCGAGGAAGCTTTCTTT
TRBV2	-	-	TRBJ2-2	14	CASSEARKTGELFF	TGTGCCAGCAGTGAAGCGCGCAAGACCGGGGAGCTGTTTTTT
TRBV10-3	-	-	TRBJ1-4	12	CAISEPTRVPIF	TGTGCCATCAGTGAGCCTACCAGGGTACCCATTTTT
TRBV3-1/TRBV3-2	-	few	TRBJ1-5	15	CASSQDSSFGQPQHF	TGTGCCAGCAGCCAAGATTCGAGCTTTGGTCAGCCCCAGCATTTT
TRBV5-1	TRBD1	-	TRBJ1-1	15	CASSLGTGRDTEAFF	TGCGCCAGCAGCTTAGGGACAGGGAGAGACACTGAAGCTTTCTTT
TRBV2	-	-	TRBJ2-3	14	CASGGGGTPDTQYF	TGTGCCAGCGGGGGTGGGGGGACCCCAGATACGCAGTATTTT
TRBV5-4	-	-	TRBJ2-7	14	CASSLEIGTYEQYF	TGTGCCAGCAGCTTGGAGATAGGAACCTACGAGCAGTACTTC
TRBV11-2	-	-	TRBJ2-5	16	CASSRWMDGSQETQYF	TGTGCCAGCAGCCGGTGGATGGATGGGAGCCAAGAGACCCAGTACTTC
TRBV3-1/TRBV3-2	-	-	TRBJ2-1	18	CASSPPPGLQGGYNEQFF	TGTGCCAGCAGCCCCCCGCCGGGTCTACAAGGGGGCTACAATGAGCAGTTCTTC
TRBV30	TRBD2	-	TRBJ2-1	15	CAWSRTSGGVIEQFF	TGTGCCTGGAGTCGAACTAGCGGGGGGGTCATTGAGCAGTTCTTC
TRBV5-4	-	-	TRBJ1-6	12	CASSLGGSPLHF	TGTGCCAGCAGCTTGGGTGGTTCACCCCTCCACTTT
TRBV5-1	-	once	TRBJ2-1	14	CASAGSSSYNEQFF	TGCGCCAGTGCCGGGTCCTCCTCCTACAATGAGCAGTTCTTC
TRBV2	TRBD1	-	TRBJ1-1	18	CASSVANDRVGGGTEAFF	TGTGCCAGCAGTGTGGCGAATGACAGGGTCGGAGGCGGTACTGAAGCTTTCTTT
TRBV12-2	-	-	TRBJ2-2	18	CASRLEKGQGENTGELFF	TGTGCAAGTCGCTTAGAGAAGGGGCAGGGGGAGAACACCGGGGAGCTGTTTTTT
TRBV5-1	-	-	TRBJ1-4	14	CASSDHGPNEKLFF	TGCGCCAGCAGCGATCACGGCCCTAATGAAAAACTGTTTTTT
TRBV5-4	-	-	TRBJ2-3	15	CASSSRAGASYTQYF	TGTGCCAGCAGCTCGAGGGCGGGGGCCTCATATACGCAGTATTTT
TRBV7-9	-	-	TRBJ1-1	14	CASSLRGVNTEAFF	TGTGCCAGCAGCTTGCGGGGCGTGAACACTGAAGCTTTCTTT
TRBV5-6	-	-	TRBJ1-2	15	CASSPGGGFARGYTF	TGTGCCAGCAGCCCCGGTGGGGGTTTCGCTCGTGGCTACACCTTC
TRBV5-1	-	-	TRBJ2-1	15	CASSLEWGQGNEQFF	TGCGCCAGCAGCTTGGAATGGGGACAAGGAAATGAGCAGTTCTTC
TRBV6-5	TRBD1	-	TRBJ1-2	16	CASSSRTGEVRYGYTF	TGTGCCAGCAGTTCTAGGACAGGGGAGGTTCGCTATGGCTACACCTTC
TRBV10-3	-	-	TRBJ1-2	13	CAIRAGSNYGYTF	TGTGCCATCAGAGCGGGGTCAAACTATGGCTACACCTTC
TRBV19	TRBD1	-	TRBJ2-3	13	CASRQGKGDTQYF	TGTGCCAGTCGACAGGGGAAGGGAGATACGCAGTATTTT
TRBV9	-	-	TRBJ2-7	15	CASSAQDGEVFEQYF	TGTGCCAGCAGCGCACAAGACGGTGAAGTTTTCGAGCAGTACTTC
TRBV19	-	-	TRBJ1-5	17	CASSLRRGREGNQPQHF	TGTGCCAGTAGCCTCCGCCGGGGCAGGGAGGGCAATCAGCCCCAGCATTTT
TRBV2	-	-	TRBJ2-7	14	CASRAQGSSYEQYF	TGTGCCAGCAGAGCCCAGGGAAGCTCCTACGAGCAGTACTTC
TRBV5-1	TRBD1	-	TRBJ1-1	14	CASSRGTENTEAFF	TGCGCCAGCAGCCGTGGGACAGAAAACACTGAAGCTTTCTTT
TRBV14	TRBD1	-	TRBJ2-7	15	CASSQDLDRVYEQYF	TGTGCCAGCAGCCAAGATCTTGACAGGGTTTACGAGCAGTACTTC
TRBV3-1/TRBV3-2	TRBD2	-	TRBJ2-1	15	CASGRLAGGYNEQFF	TGTGCCAGCGGAAGACTAGCGGGGGGCTACAATGAGCAGTTCTTC
TRBV2	-	few	TRBJ1-6	12	CASSEGNRPLHF	TGTGCCAGCAGTGAAGGCAACAGACCCCTCCACTTT